This TCR beta chain is from a study of long-term antiretroviral therapy in people with HIV. Study-wide results and caveats: Post-ART samples showed increased diversity that remained below transplant donor control levels.

Investigators performed immunoSEQ version v3.0 at survey level. A target of 40,000-50,000 T-cell genomes per sample was set for sequencing. Only in-frame clones appear in the TCRdb table, and some are missing; sequencing was by immunoSEQ multiplex PCR. This table holds tens of thousands of clones, roughly 93% found once. As concerns this clone: Its antigen is unidentified.

V shed 0 bases and J shed 2 bases, with 6 bases lying between them. Germline CDR1 reads SGHNT; CDR2 reads YYREEE (reference sequence). This CDR3 contains 14 residues. This sequence was found in a man in his forties or fifties with HIV. The sequencing here drew on unsorted PBMCs, taken 6.2 years after starting antiretroviral therapy. The V call is TRBV5-4, the J call TRBJ2-1; tentatively, D is TRBD1 (6 bases). CDR3 sequence: CASSLEGAYNEQFF. In nucleotides, the CDR3 is TGTGCCAGCAGCTTGGAGGGGGCCTACAATGAGCAGTTCTTC.